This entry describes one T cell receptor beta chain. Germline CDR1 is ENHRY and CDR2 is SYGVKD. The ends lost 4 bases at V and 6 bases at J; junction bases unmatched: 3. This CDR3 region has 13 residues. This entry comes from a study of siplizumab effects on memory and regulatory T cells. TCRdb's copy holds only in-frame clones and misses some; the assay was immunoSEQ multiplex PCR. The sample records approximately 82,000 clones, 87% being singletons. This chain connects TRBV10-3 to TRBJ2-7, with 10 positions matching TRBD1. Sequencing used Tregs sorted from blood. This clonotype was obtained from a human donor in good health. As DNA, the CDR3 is TGTGCCATCAGTGGAGGGGACAGGGGCGAGCAGTACTTC. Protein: CAISGGDRGEQYF.